The next 8 T cell receptor beta chains were all read from a single sample in a study of blood T cell repertoires in COVID-19. The protocol was immunoSEQ multiplex PCR, while the TCRdb copy is restricted to in-frame clones and leaves out a portion. The sample gives approximately 16,000 clones, more than 80% of which show up once; approximately 3.1% is in the top ten. Sequencing was performed on peripheral blood. Receptors originate from a human donor in a cohort sampled during active COVID-19.

The chain combines TRBV7-9 with TRBJ2-3; TRBD1 is a possible D gene (5 bases). Looked up from germline, CDR1 is SEHNR and CDR2 is FQNEAQ (reference sequence). V shed 3 bases and J shed 3 bases, with 10 bases lying between them. CDR3 length: 14 amino acids. For the CDR3, the DNA is TGTGCCAGCAGCTTTCAGGGTTGGACAGATACGCAGTATTTT. This translates into CASSFQGWTDTQYF.

The V gene is TRBV7-2, the J gene TRBJ1-1; D possibly corresponds to TRBD1 (6 bases). The CDR3 sequence is 15 residues long. The germline V and J ends were trimmed by 2 bases and 1 base, with 11 bases remaining between them. Germline CDR1 and CDR2: SGHTA and FQGNSA. CDR3 protein: CASSLHRAANTEAFF. CDR3 in DNA: TGTGCCAGCAGCTTACACAGGGCGGCGAACACTGAAGCTTTCTTT.

The gene calls are TRBV12-3 or TRBV12-4 and TRBJ1-6; D gene uncertain. The CDR3 is made up of 11 amino acids. Trimming removed 6 bases at V and 7 bases at J, with 4 bases between. The chain's CDR3 is CASSLNSPLHF. In DNA, the CDR3 is TGTGCCAGCAGCCTAAATTCACCCCTCCACTTT.

In DNA form, the CDR3 reads TGTGCCAGCAGCGCCGGGGTTTCCTCTAGCACAGATACGCAGTATTTT. This gives the protein CASSAGVSSSTDTQYF. The rearrangement uses TRBV4-2 and TRBJ2-3; weak D call: TRBD2 (5 bases). The V and J ends lost 5 bases and 0 bases respectively, with 15 bases between them. In germline, CDR1 is LGHNA, CDR2 YNFKEQ. This CDR3 has 16 residues.

The chain is built from TRBV6-2 or TRBV6-3 and TRBJ2-1, with D maybe TRBD2 (6 bases). Trimming shortened V by 2 bases and J by 4 bases, and 12 bases separated the two germline ends. The length of the CDR3 is 15 residues. CDR1 is MNHEY, CDR2 SVGEGT, per germline. The CDR3 is CASSYRAGYYNEQFF. In DNA form, the CDR3 reads TGTGCCAGCAGTTACAGGGCGGGGTATTACAATGAGCAGTTCTTC.

The genes are TRBV5-1 and TRBJ1-2; D is unclear. The V gene lost 2 bases and the J gene lost 5 bases, with 10 bases spanning the gap. Germline CDR1 is SGHRS and CDR2 is YFSETQ. This CDR3 comprises 13 residues. The CDR3 region is CASSFGRSYGYTF. The CDR3 DNA reads TGCGCCAGCAGCTTCGGCAGGTCGTATGGCTACACCTTC. Supplemented by reference TRBV5-1 and TRBJ1-2, the full variable domain reads KAGVTQTPRYLIKTRGQQVTLSCSPISGHRSVSWYQQTPGQGLQFLFEYFSETQRNKGNFPGRFSGRQFSNSRSEMNVSTLELGDSALYLCASSFGRSYGYTFGSGTRLTVV.

Concerning this clone itself: One junction end disagrees with the germline gene, perhaps due to a read error. The chain couples TRBV7-7 to TRBJ2-3; the match to TRBD1 covers 7 bases. Germline V lookup: CDR1 SSHAT, CDR2 FNYEAQ (reference sequence). This CDR3 is built from 15 residues. The CDR3 DNA reads TGTGCTAGCAGCTTAGCCGAGACAGGGACAGATACGCAGTATTTT. Its protein is CASSLAETGTDTQYF.

CDR3 nucleotide sequence: TGTGCCAGCACTTCTCCCCTGCTAGGGGGAGCAACTAATGAAAAACTGTTTTTT. As protein: CASTSPLLGGATNEKLFF. V usage is TRBV25-1 and J usage is TRBJ1-4, with TRBD1 as a possible D gene (6 bases). Germline V CDR1 and CDR2: MGHDK, SYGVNS. Trimming stripped 7 bases from V and 0 bases from J, with 21 bases between. The CDR3 is made up of 18 amino acids.